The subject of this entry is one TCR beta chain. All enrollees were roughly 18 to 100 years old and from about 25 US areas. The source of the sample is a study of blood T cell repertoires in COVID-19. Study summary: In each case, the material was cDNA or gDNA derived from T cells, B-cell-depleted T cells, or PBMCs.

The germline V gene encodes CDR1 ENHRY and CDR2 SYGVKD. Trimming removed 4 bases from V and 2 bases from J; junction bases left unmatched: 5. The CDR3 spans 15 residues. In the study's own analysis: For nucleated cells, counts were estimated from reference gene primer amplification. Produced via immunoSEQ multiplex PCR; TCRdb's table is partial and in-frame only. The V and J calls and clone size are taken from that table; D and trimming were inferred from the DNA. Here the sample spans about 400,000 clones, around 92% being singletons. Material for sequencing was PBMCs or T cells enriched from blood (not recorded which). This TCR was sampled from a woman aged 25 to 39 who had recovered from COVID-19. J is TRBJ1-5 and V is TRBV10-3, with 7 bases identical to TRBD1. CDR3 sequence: CAISAGGKGNQPQHF. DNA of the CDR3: TGTGCCATCAGTGCAGGGGGTAAGGGCAATCAGCCCCAGCATTTT.